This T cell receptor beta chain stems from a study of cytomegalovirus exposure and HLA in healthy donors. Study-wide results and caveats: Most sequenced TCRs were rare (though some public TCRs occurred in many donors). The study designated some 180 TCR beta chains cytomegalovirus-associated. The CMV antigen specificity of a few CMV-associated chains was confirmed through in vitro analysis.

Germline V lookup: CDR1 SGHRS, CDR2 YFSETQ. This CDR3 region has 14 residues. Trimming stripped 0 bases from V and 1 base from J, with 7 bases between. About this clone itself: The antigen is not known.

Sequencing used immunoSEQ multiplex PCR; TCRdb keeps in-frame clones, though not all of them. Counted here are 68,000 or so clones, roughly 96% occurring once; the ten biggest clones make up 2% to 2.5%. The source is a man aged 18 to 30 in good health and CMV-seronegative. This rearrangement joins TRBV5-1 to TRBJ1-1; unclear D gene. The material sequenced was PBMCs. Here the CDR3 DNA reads TGCGCCAGCAGCTTGGAACACACGAACACTGAAGCTTTCTTT. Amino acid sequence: CASSLEHTNTEAFF.